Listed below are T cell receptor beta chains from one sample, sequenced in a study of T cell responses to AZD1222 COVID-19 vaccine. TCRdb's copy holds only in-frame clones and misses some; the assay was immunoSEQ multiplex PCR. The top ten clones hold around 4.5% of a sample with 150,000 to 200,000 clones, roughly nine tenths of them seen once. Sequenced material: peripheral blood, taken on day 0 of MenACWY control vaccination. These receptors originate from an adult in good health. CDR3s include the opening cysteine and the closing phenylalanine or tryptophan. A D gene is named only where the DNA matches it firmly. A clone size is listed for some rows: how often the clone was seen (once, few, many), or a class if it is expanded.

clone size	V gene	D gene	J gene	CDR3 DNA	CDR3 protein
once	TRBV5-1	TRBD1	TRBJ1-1	TGCGCCAGCAGGGTCGGACAGGGGAGGTCGAACACTGAAGCTTTCTTT	CASRVGQGRSNTEAFF
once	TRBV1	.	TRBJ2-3	TGCACCAGCAGCCGGTCAGGGGCTAGCACAGATACGCAGTATTTT	CTSSRSGASTDTQYF
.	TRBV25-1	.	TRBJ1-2	TGTGCCAGCAGTGACATCATCGGGCAGAATGGCTACACCTTC	CASSDIIGQNGYTF
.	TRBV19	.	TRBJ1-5	TGTGCCAGTAGTACGACAGGAGGGGGCAATCAGCCCCAGCATTTT	CASSTTGGGNQPQHF
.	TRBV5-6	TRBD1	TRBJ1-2	TGTGCCAGCAGCCCCTCTGACAGGGGGCTTGGCTACACCTTC	CASSPSDRGLGYTF
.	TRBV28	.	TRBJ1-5	TGTGCCAGCAGTTCCGCCGCGGCAGGGGGCAATCAGCCCCAGCATTTT	CASSSAAAGGNQPQHF
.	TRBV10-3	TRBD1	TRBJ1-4	TGTGCCATCAGTGACGGGTTAAGGGGACAGAATGAAAAACTGTTTTTT	CAISDGLRGQNEKLFF
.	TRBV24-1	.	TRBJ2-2	TGTGCCACCAGTATGCCCCTCTCGGGGGAGCTGTTTTTT	CATSMPLSGELFF
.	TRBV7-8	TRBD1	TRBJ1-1	TGTGCCAGCAGACCAGGACAGGGACTCATGAACACTGAAGCTTTCTTT	CASRPGQGLMNTEAFF
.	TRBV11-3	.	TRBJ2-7	TGTGCCAGCAGCTTAGTGAGGTCTCCTAACTACGAGCAGTACTTC	CASSLVRSPNYEQYF
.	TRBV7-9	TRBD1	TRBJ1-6	TGTGCCAGCACCCCGGACAGGGATAATTCACCCCTCCACTTT	CASTPDRDNSPLHF
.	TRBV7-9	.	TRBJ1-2	TGTGCCAGCAGCTTAACGGATCCTGGCTACACCTTC	CASSLTDPGYTF
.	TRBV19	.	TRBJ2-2	TGTGCCAGTAGCCCCCTTTTGTCCACCGGGGAGCTGTTTTTT	CASSPLLSTGELFF
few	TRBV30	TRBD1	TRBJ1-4	TGTGCCTGGAGTAGAGGGACAGAAGGGGAAAAACTGTTTTTT	CAWSRGTEGEKLFF
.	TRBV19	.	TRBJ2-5	TGTGCCAGTAGTATTGGAAGGAGTGGGGGGCAGACCCAGTACTTC	CASSIGRSGGQTQYF
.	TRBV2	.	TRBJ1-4	TGTGCCAGCAGTGAAGCGCTTCGGACTAAGGATGAAAAACTGTTTTTT	CASSEALRTKDEKLFF
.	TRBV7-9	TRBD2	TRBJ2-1	TGTGCCAGCAGCCCAGCGGGACACAATGAGCAGTTCTTC	CASSPAGHNEQFF